Each of the 32 T cell receptor beta chains below was sequenced from the same sample in a study of blood T cells in healthy people across ages. Then a second PCR, running roughly 6 to 12 cycles, was carried out with a sample-barcoded 5' primer and a J-beta primer mix. TCRdb itself ran the 5' RACE reads through MiXCR, one entry per CDR3 protein. The data hold 600,000 to 850,000 distinct CDR3 sequences, with approximately 39% observed a single time. The specimen sequenced was blood. These receptors came from a woman between 55 and 75 years old in good health.

This CDR3 is CASSPLETRRFYEQYF. The CDR3 coding sequence is TGTGCCAGCAGCCCCCTGGAGACTAGACGTTTTTACGAGCAGTACTTC. The V and J genes are TRBV14 and TRBJ2-7, with D possibly TRBD2 on 6 matching bases. CDR1 is SGHDN and CDR2 is FVKESK in the germline V gene. V lost 4 bases, J lost 4 bases, and 20 bases lay in between. CDR3 size: 16 residues.

The rearrangement uses TRBV10-3 and TRBJ2-3; D possibly corresponds to TRBD1 (6 bases). The germline V gene encodes CDR1 ENHRY and CDR2 SYGVKD. The length of the CDR3 is 13 residues. Trimming removed 8 bases from V and 1 base from J, with 10 bases in between. CDR3 protein: CAIRDTRTDTQYF. DNA of the CDR3: TGTGCCATCCGGGACACCCGCACAGATACGCAGTATTTT.

This chain uses TRBV18 with TRBJ2-7; D unclear. Germline V CDR1 and CDR2: KGHSH, LQKENI. The CDR3 covers 18 residues. V shed 4 bases and J shed 4 bases, with 26 bases lying between them. CDR3: CASSLTATIQRRMYEQYF. The DNA for the CDR3 is TGTGCCAGCTCACTTACGGCCACTATACAGCGTAGAATGTACGAGCAGTACTTC.

This chain connects TRBV7-9 to TRBJ2-7; TRBD2 matches 8 bases. The CDR3 totals 14 residues. V was pared by 8 bases and J by 7 bases, with 13 bases of the junction left unmatched. The germline CDR1 and CDR2 sequences are SEHNR and FQNEAQ (reference sequence). The CDR3 region is CASDSAFIAGEQYF. CDR3 DNA sequence: TGTGCCAGCGATAGCGCCTTTATAGCGGGGGAGCAGTACTTC.

The J gene is TRBJ1-5, the V gene TRBV28, with D perhaps matching TRBD1 (5 bases). V shed 4 bases and J shed 0 bases, with 13 bases lying between them. The CDR3 consists of 16 residues. Germline-derived CDR1 and CDR2 are MDHEN and SYDVKM. The CDR3 DNA is TGTGCCAGCAGTTCCGCTGGGGGGGTTAGCAATCAGCCCCAGCATTTT. Its protein product is CASSSAGGVSNQPQHF.

The rearrangement links TRBV12-3 or TRBV12-4 to TRBJ2-7; 14 bases match TRBD2. J was trimmed by 3 bases and V by 4 bases; bases with no gene match: 5. The CDR3 extends over 16 amino acids. The CDR3 coding sequence is TGTGCCAGCAGTTCGGGACTAGCGGGAGCCCTCTACGAGCAGTACTTC. Its translation is CASSSGLAGALYEQYF.

The table lists this clonotype with a few counts. The CDR3 region has the DNA TGCAGTGCTAGAGATAAGGGGGTAGGGGGCGAACAGCCCCAGCATTTT. Residues: CSARDKGVGGEQPQHF. The chain combines TRBV20-1 with TRBJ1-5, with 7 nucleotides matching TRBD1. Germline values: CDR1 DFQATT, CDR2 SNEGSKA (reference sequence). The J segment lost 7 bases and the V segment lost 0 bases, leaving 12 bases of the junction unmatched. The CDR3 extends over 16 amino acids.

This clonotype was recorded at least ten times. This rearrangement joins TRBV12-3 or TRBV12-4 to TRBJ2-3, with D perhaps TRBD1 (5 bases). V lost 2 bases and J lost 5, with 11 bases in between. The length of the CDR3 is 14 residues. The CDR3 coding sequence is TGTGCCAGCAGTTTAAAACAGGCAGGAGATACGCAGTATTTT. It specifies CASSLKQAGDTQYF.

The chain links TRBV4-2 to TRBJ2-1; D is tentatively TRBD1 or TRBD2 (5 bases each). Germline-derived CDR1 and CDR2 are LGHNA and YNFKEQ. The CDR3 spans 16 residues. The V and J ends lost 0 bases and 8 bases respectively, with 17 bases between them. The CDR3 sequence is CASSQEGELGMDEQFF. In DNA, the CDR3 is TGTGCCAGCAGCCAAGAGGGGGAACTAGGTATGGATGAGCAGTTCTTC.

CDR3 coding DNA: TGTGCCAGCAGCGCGAGGACAGGGGGCTTATCAGATACGCAGTATTTT. As protein: CASSARTGGLSDTQYF. V and J are TRBV9 and TRBJ2-3; TRBD1 matches 11 bases. Germline loops: CDR1 SGDLS, CDR2 YYNGEE. With V trimmed by 3 bases and J by 4 bases, 7 bases remained unmatched. The CDR3 contains 16 residues. The whole variable domain, filled in from reference TRBV9 and TRBJ2-3, reads DSGVTQTPKHLITATGQRVTLRCSPRSGDLSVYWYQQSLDQGLQFLIQYYNGEERAKGNILERFSAQQFPDLHSELNLSSLELGDSALYFCASSARTGGLSDTQYFGPGTRLTVL.

V gene TRBV20-1 combines with J gene TRBJ2-5, with 7 bases matching TRBD2. The germline gives CDR1 DFQATT, CDR2 SNEGSKA (reference sequence). The CDR3 is 15 residues long. CDR3 nucleotides: TGCGTCATGGCGGCCTCGGGAGGTATCCAAGAGACCCAGTACTTC. This gives the protein CVMAASGGIQETQYF.

The V call is TRBV5-1, the J call TRBJ2-4; 8 nucleotides match TRBD2. The DNA end lines up better with TRBJ2-5; the J call may be wrong. CDR1 SGHRS and CDR2 YFSETQ come from the germline V gene. This CDR3 contains 16 residues. The CDR3 region is CASSSGGGGTQETQYF. The CDR3 nucleotides read TGCGCCAGCAGCTCGGGTGGCGGGGGGACCCAAGAGACCCAGTACTTC.

The genes are TRBV6-1 and TRBJ2-4; TRBD1 agrees at 7 bases. Judging by the DNA end, TRBJ2-7 fits better; the J call may be wrong. This CDR3 is built from 13 residues. The germline gives CDR1 MNHNS, CDR2 SASEGT. The CDR3 here is CASSTGPPHEQYF. CDR3 bases: TGTGCCAGCTCGACAGGGCCTCCCCACGAGCAGTACTTC.

The rearrangement links TRBV4-1 to TRBJ2-4; D not resolved. Germline-derived CDR1 and CDR2 are MGHRA and YSYEKL. The CDR3 runs 16 residues. V was shortened by 1 base and J by 6 bases, with 16 bases between the two germline ends. The CDR3 DNA reads TGCGCCAGCAGCCAAGGCATACGGGTTGTCGGAAACATTCAGTACTTC. Its protein product is CASSQGIRVVGNIQYF.

This clonotype was recorded only once. The chain uses TRBV9 and TRBJ1-2, with D uncertain. The V gene lost 0 bases and the J gene lost 6 bases, with 9 bases spanning the gap. This CDR3 contains 13 residues. CDR1 SGDLS and CDR2 YYNGEE come from the germline V gene. The DNA of the CDR3 is TGTGCCAGCAGCGTAGTGGGTCCAGATGGCTACACCTTC. Translating gives CASSVVGPDGYTF.

There are many counts of this clonotype. This chain joins TRBV27 and TRBJ2-1; D perhaps matches TRBD2 (6 bases). The V gene's germline CDR1 is MNHEY and CDR2 SMNVEV (reference sequence). This CDR3 is 13 amino acids long. V was pared by 0 bases and J by 15 bases, with 15 bases between. CDR3 sequence: CASSLSPVAGWFF. The CDR3 region has the DNA TGTGCCAGCAGTTTATCCCCGGTGGCGGGATGGTTCTTC.

The CDR3 nucleotides are TGCGCCAGCAGCGTCCGGGTTCTCAACTACGAGCAGTACTTC. It specifies CASSVRVLNYEQYF. The rearrangement links TRBV4-1 to TRBJ2-7, with D unclear. CDR1 is MGHRA, CDR2 YSYEKL, per germline. The CDR3 spans 14 residues. V was pared by 5 bases and J by 3 bases, with 14 bases between.

This clonotype was seen a few times. The J gene is TRBJ1-4, the V gene TRBV4-3; tentatively, D is TRBD1 (5 bases). This CDR3 has 15 amino acids. Trimming left V 4 bases short and J 5 bases short, with 14 bases between. Germline V gene sequence: CDR1 LGHNA, CDR2 YSLEER. The CDR3 coding sequence is TGCGCCAGCAGCCTCTACGGGACGACGAATGAAAAACTGTTTTTT. Translation: CASSLYGTTNEKLFF.

The chain recombines TRBV28 with TRBJ2-5, with TRBD1 identical over 7 bases. The closer fit of TRBJ2-7 to the DNA end suggests the J call may be wrong. Germline V gives CDR1 MDHEN, CDR2 SYDVKM. CDR3 length equals 11 residues. In DNA, the CDR3 is TGTGCCAGCAGCGACAGGGTCGAGCAGTACTTC. Amino acid sequence: CASSDRVEQYF.

This rearrangement joins TRBV20-1 to TRBJ2-1; TRBD2 agrees at 9 bases. The trim removed 2 bases at V and 13 bases at J, leaving 15 bases unmatched. The CDR3 is 15 amino acids. CDR1 and CDR2 from the germline V gene are DFQATT and SNEGSKA (reference sequence). The CDR3, as DNA: TGCAGTGCTAGAAGGATGCGGGAGGGAGGAGAGACCCAGTTCTTC. This codes for CSARRMREGGETQFF.

The chain combines TRBV9 with TRBJ2-3, with D hard to call. Trimming removed 1 base from V and 2 bases from J, with 11 bases in between. The germline V gene encodes CDR1 SGDLS and CDR2 YYNGEE. CDR3 length: 15 residues. CDR3 coding DNA: TGTGCCAGCAGCGTAATCCCGGAAAACACAGATACGCAGTATTTT. Residues: CASSVIPENTDTQYF.

The chain is built from TRBV7-3 and TRBJ2-7; 11 positions match TRBD2. Germline V gene data show CDR1 as SGHTA and CDR2 as FQGTGA. The V segment lost 4 bases and the J segment 7 bases; nucleotides outside the gene matches: 9. The CDR3 is 15 residues long. CDR3 residues: CASSSGTSGSPEQYF. CDR3 DNA: TGTGCCAGCAGCTCCGGGACTAGCGGTTCCCCGGAGCAGTACTTC.

On this clonotype: An end of the junction differs from the germline gene, which may be a read error. The chain is built from TRBV13 and TRBJ2-1; TRBD2 matches 9 bases. The germline gives CDR1 PRHDT, CDR2 FYEKMQ (reference sequence). This CDR3 has 16 amino acids. DNA of the CDR3: TGTGCCGGCAGCTCCCCGAGCGGGGGGCACCACAATGAGCAGTTCTTC. Translating gives CAGSSPSGGHHNEQFF.

This clonotype was seen a few times. V gene TRBV6-2 or TRBV6-3 combines with J gene TRBJ1-6; D is unresolved. The CDR3 is 13 residues long. Germline CDR1 MNHEY, CDR2 SVGEGT. V dropped 8 bases and J dropped 9 bases, with 14 bases sitting between them. The DNA of the CDR3 is TGTGCCAGCCGAGACCTGGGGTTTTCACCCCTCCACTTT. Its protein is CASRDLGFSPLHF.

The rearrangement joins TRBV7-9 to TRBJ2-1; 10 positions match TRBD2. The closer fit of TRBJ2-7 to the DNA end suggests the J call may be wrong. This CDR3 contains 17 residues. CDR1 SEHNR and CDR2 FQNEAQ come from the germline V gene (reference sequence). The CDR3 loop reads CASSLVVAGGVYNEQYF. The CDR3 nucleotides read TGTGCCAGCAGCTTAGTGGTAGCGGGGGGAGTCTACAATGAGCAGTACTTC.

There are a few counts of this clonotype. The CDR3: CASSYNDYNEQFF. CDR3 sequence (DNA): TGTGCCAGCAGTTACAACGACTACAATGAGCAGTTCTTC. This chain joins TRBV6-6 and TRBJ2-1; no definite D call. The CDR3 consists of 13 residues. The germline CDR1 and CDR2 sequences are MNHNY and SVGAGI (reference sequence). The ends were cut back, 2 bases at V and 3 bases at J, with 5 bases in the middle.

This clonotype was observed a few times. The gene calls are TRBV12-3 or TRBV12-4 and TRBJ2-3; 8 bases line up with TRBD2. The CDR3 contains 14 residues. Trimming cost V 8 bases and J 4 bases; bases outside gene matches: 8. CDR3 sequence reads: CASRAGGVADTQYF. CDR3 DNA: TGTGCCAGCCGGGCCGGGGGGGTAGCAGATACGCAGTATTTT.

This clonotype was observed a handful of times. The rearrangement links TRBV7-9 to TRBJ2-1, with TRBD1 matching over 7 bases. V was pared by 3 bases and J by 7 bases, with 9 bases of the junction left unmatched. Germline CDR1 is SEHNR and CDR2 is FQNEAQ (reference sequence). The CDR3 length is 15 residues. The CDR3: CASSFSEGAENEQFF. The CDR3 coding sequence is TGTGCCAGCAGCTTTTCTGAGGGGGCAGAGAATGAGCAGTTCTTC.

Comment on this clonotype: The junction departs from the called germline gene at one end, perhaps through a read error. The chain links TRBV20-1 to TRBJ1-4; no definite D call. The germline V gene has CDR1 DFQATT and CDR2 SNEGSKA (reference sequence). The CDR3 consists of 15 residues. The CDR3 sequence: CSARNLYRENEELFF. CDR3 nucleotide sequence: TGCAGTGCTAGAAACCTATACCGGGAGAATGAAGAACTGTTTTTT.

The J gene is TRBJ1-4, the V gene TRBV3-1; no reliable D call. The CDR3 spans 15 residues. The V end lost 2 bases, the J end lost 8 bases, and 15 bases lay between the germline ends. CDR1 is LGHDT, CDR2 YNNKEL, per germline (reference sequence). Here the CDR3 reads CASSQIYNQKEKLFF. The CDR3 coding sequence is TGTGCCAGCAGCCAAATATACAATCAAAAAGAAAAACTGTTTTTT.

This chain joins TRBV7-3 and TRBJ2-3, with a possible D match to TRBD2 (6 bases). Germline CDR1 is SGHTA and CDR2 is FQGTGA. CDR3 length: 15 amino acids. V dropped 5 bases and J dropped 2 bases, with 14 bases sitting between them. CDR3: CASSVQAGITDTQYF. CDR3 sequence (DNA): TGTGCCAGCAGCGTCCAAGCGGGTATCACAGATACGCAGTATTTT.

The gene calls are TRBV7-2 and TRBJ1-4; D may be TRBD1 (6 bases). This CDR3 region has 14 residues. CDR1 is SGHTA and CDR2 is FQGNSA in the germline V gene. The ends were cut back, 0 bases at V and 8 bases at J, with 10 bases in the middle. CDR3 region: CASSLAGAREKLFF. As DNA, the CDR3 is TGTGCCAGCAGCTTAGCGGGGGCACGGGAAAAACTGTTTTTT.